The 28 T cell receptor beta chains listed next were all sequenced from one sample in a study of vaccination effects on CD4 cells after COVID-19. Before sequencing, viral peptide pools were used by the ViraFEST assay to expand antigen-specific CD4+ T cells. The culture ran for 10 to 11 days, and then CD4+ T cells were isolated. All study participants received two doses of BNT162b2 or mRNA-1273 vaccine. The antigens these receptors bind are not known. The assay was immunoSEQ multiplex PCR, and TCRdb's table has in-frame clones only and misses some. Here the sample spans under 40,000 clones, around four fifths being singletons. Source: CD4+ T cells from PBMCs cultured with HCoV-NL63 spike peptides, taken after COVID-19 vaccination. These TCRs come from a human donor who received a COVID-19 vaccine. Some clones in this sample may be carry-over from other donors' samples.

V usage is TRBV19 and J usage is TRBJ2-1; either TRBD1 or TRBD2 may fit D (6 bases each). This CDR3 has 14 amino acids. In germline, CDR1 is LNHDA, CDR2 SQIVND (reference sequence). V dropped 4 bases and J dropped 0 bases, with 7 bases sitting between them. CDR3 coding DNA: TGTGCCAGTAGTACGGGGGCCTCCTACAATGAGCAGTTCTTC. Translated: CASSTGASYNEQFF. Combining the CDR3 with reference TRBV19 and TRBJ2-1 gives the whole variable domain DGGITQSPKYLFRKEGQNVTLSCEQNLNHDAMYWYRQDPGQGLRLIYYSQIVNDFQKGDIAEGYSVSREKKESFPLTVTSAQKNPTAFYLCASSTGASYNEQFFGPGTRLTVL.

This chain links TRBV28 with TRBJ1-3; weak D call: TRBD1 (5 bases). This CDR3 is built from 16 residues. V was clipped by 6 bases and J by 0 bases, with 15 bases between them. Germline CDR1 is MDHEN and CDR2 is SYDVKM. Written as DNA, the CDR3 is TGTGCCAGCAGGGTCAGGGTCCCCTACTCTGGAAACACCATATATTTT. It translates to CASRVRVPYSGNTIYF.

This clone was detected only a few times. The chain recombines TRBV7-9 with TRBJ2-1; 7 bases match TRBD2. The CDR3 runs to 14 residues. Trimming took 2 bases from V and 4 from J; bases not matched to a gene: 2. The V gene's germline CDR1 is SEHNR and CDR2 FQNEAQ (reference sequence). CDR3 region: CASSLHGRYNEQFF. The CDR3 DNA sequence: TGTGCCAGCAGCTTACACGGGAGGTACAATGAGCAGTTCTTC.

This clone was picked up one time. The chain is built from TRBV28 and TRBJ2-1; D is undetermined. Germline V CDR1 and CDR2: MDHEN, SYDVKM. V lost 5 bases and J 4 bases, leaving 18 bases between the germline ends. The CDR3 is made up of 16 amino acids. The CDR3 region is CASSTTGSPFYNEQFF. The CDR3 nucleotides read TGTGCCAGCAGTACAACGGGTTCCCCTTTTTACAATGAGCAGTTCTTC.

CDR3 DNA: TGTGCCAGCAGACCCTATTATAATGAAAAACTGTTTTTT. Translation: CASRPYYNEKLFF. The V and J genes are TRBV12-3 or TRBV12-4 and TRBJ1-4; D uncertain. This CDR3 has 13 amino acids. Trimming left V 6 bases short and J 4 bases short, with 9 bases between.

This clone was picked up a small number of times. The chain is built from TRBV14 and TRBJ1-2; 8 bases are a match to TRBD1. The trim removed 4 bases at V and 2 bases at J, leaving 12 bases unmatched. Germline assignment: CDR1 SGHDN and CDR2 FVKESK. The CDR3 has 17 residues. CDR3 protein: CASSPLYRGSFNYGYTF. For the CDR3, the DNA is TGTGCCAGCAGCCCTCTTTACAGGGGGTCCTTCAACTATGGCTACACCTTC.

This clone was counted once. V is TRBV7-3 and J is TRBJ2-3, with D perhaps TRBD1 (5 bases). The CDR3 runs to 14 residues. V was pared by 4 bases and J by 3 bases, with 11 bases between. Germline V CDR1 and CDR2: SGHTA, FQGTGA. The CDR3 bases are TGTGCCAGCAGCTCCTCCGACAGAACAGATACGCAGTATTTT. This gives the protein CASSSSDRTDTQYF.

The chain couples TRBV5-4 to TRBJ1-5; D unresolved. V lost 1 base to trimming and J lost 0 bases, with 14 bases between them. Germline loops: CDR1 SGHNT, CDR2 YYREEE (reference sequence). The CDR3 is 17 residues long. This CDR3 is CASSLYWLDYSNQPQHF. The CDR3 bases are TGTGCCAGCAGCTTGTATTGGCTGGATTATAGCAATCAGCCCCAGCATTTT.

The chain joins TRBV25-1 to TRBJ2-5, with TRBD2 matching over 10 bases. Germline assignment: CDR1 MGHDK and CDR2 SYGVNS. After removal of 4 bases from V and 1 base from J, the junction contained 0 bases not matched to a gene. The length of the CDR3 is 14 residues. CDR3 region: CASSASGSQETQYF. CDR3 sequence (DNA): TGTGCCAGCAGTGCTAGCGGGAGCCAAGAGACCCAGTACTTC. Supplemented by reference TRBV25-1 and TRBJ2-5, the full variable domain reads EADIYQTPRYLVIGTGKKITLECSQTMGHDKMYWYQQDPGMELHLIHYSYGVNSTEKGDLSSESTVSRIRTEHFPLTLESARPSHTSQYLCASSASGSQETQYFGPGTRLLVL.

There are a few counts of this clone. The gene calls are TRBV6-5 and TRBJ2-3; 9 nucleotides line up with TRBD2. The CDR3 loop spans 15 amino acids. Germline V gene sequence: CDR1 MNHEY, CDR2 SVGAGI. Trimming at V came to 5 bases and at J to 0 bases, leaving 3 bases not matched to a gene. CDR3 residues: CASSRTSGSTDTQYF. CDR3 bases: TGTGCCAGCAGTCGAACTAGCGGGAGCACAGATACGCAGTATTTT.

The chain recombines TRBV24-1 with TRBJ2-2; 8 bases are shared with TRBD1. The CDR3 sequence is 14 residues long. Per the germline V gene, CDR1 is KGHDR and CDR2 is SFDVKD. Trimming at V came to 7 bases and at J to 7 bases, leaving 7 bases not matched to a gene. The CDR3 coding sequence is TGTGCCACCAGACTTAATGGACAGGGCGGGGAGCTGTTTTTT. It is translated as CATRLNGQGGELFF.

The CDR3 DNA reads as TGCGCCAGCAGCTCCGGGATAAGGGTTTTGGAAGAGACCCAGTACTTC. Protein product: CASSSGIRVLEETQYF. V is TRBV5-1 and J is TRBJ2-5; D may be TRBD2 (5 bases). The V gene's germline CDR1 is SGHRS and CDR2 YFSETQ. The CDR3 spans 16 residues. V gave up 3 bases and J gave up 3 bases, with 18 bases separating them.

This clone was found a few times. The chain uses TRBV5-1 and TRBJ2-5; D remains unclear. Between the trimmed V and J ends, which lost 3 bases and 5 bases, there was a span of 11 bases. The CDR3 extends over 13 amino acids. Germline CDR1 SGHRS, CDR2 YFSETQ. CDR3 amino acids: CASSSRAQETQYF. The CDR3 nucleotides are TGCGCCAGCAGCTCCCGGGCCCAGGAGACCCAGTACTTC.

V and J are TRBV30 and TRBJ1-5, with 9 bases aligning to TRBD1. Germline assignment: CDR1 GTSNPN and CDR2 SVGIG (reference sequence). The CDR3 totals 15 residues. The V and J ends lost 4 bases and 1 base, in that order; junction bases with no gene match: 5. This chain's CDR3 is CAWTSGQGSNQPQHF. The DNA for the CDR3 is TGTGCCTGGACTTCGGGACAGGGAAGCAATCAGCCCCAGCATTTT.

The V gene is TRBV20-1, the J gene TRBJ1-1; D gene uncertain. CDR1 is DFQATT, CDR2 SNEGSKA, per germline (reference sequence). This CDR3 has 11 residues. Trimming cost V 6 bases and J 3 bases, with 8 bases left between them. CDR3 coding DNA: TGCAGTGCACAACCTTACACTGAAGCTTTCTTT. Translating it yields CSAQPYTEAFF.

The chain recombines TRBV5-1 with TRBJ2-1; 11 bases match TRBD2. Per germline, CDR1 SGHRS and CDR2 YFSETQ. The CDR3 loop spans 16 amino acids. V was pared by 2 bases and J by 4 bases, with 5 bases of the junction left unmatched. The CDR3 loop reads CASSLASGGLYNEQFF. The DNA for the CDR3 is TGCGCCAGCAGCTTAGCTAGCGGGGGGCTTTACAATGAGCAGTTCTTC. Supplemented by reference TRBV5-1 and TRBJ2-1, the full variable domain reads KAGVTQTPRYLIKTRGQQVTLSCSPISGHRSVSWYQQTPGQGLQFLFEYFSETQRNKGNFPGRFSGRQFSNSRSEMNVSTLELGDSALYLCASSLASGGLYNEQFFGPGTRLTVL.

The rearrangement joins TRBV19 to TRBJ1-5; a possible D gene is TRBD1 (5 bases). The length of the CDR3 is 15 residues. Per germline, CDR1 LNHDA and CDR2 SQIVND (reference sequence). Trimming took 7 bases from V and 0 from J, leaving 13 bases between them. The chain's CDR3 is CASMPGAASNQPQHF. The CDR3 region has the DNA TGTGCCAGTATGCCCGGGGCCGCTAGCAATCAGCCCCAGCATTTT.

Regarding this clone: Different DNA sequences within this sample yield the same CDR3. The chain carries TRBV5-1 and TRBJ2-5; TRBD2 might be the D (6 bases). Between the trimmed V and J ends, which lost 0 bases and 1 base, there was a span of 7 bases. Germline assignment: CDR1 SGHRS and CDR2 YFSETQ. The CDR3 has 14 amino acids. Here the CDR3 DNA reads TGCGCCAGCAGCTTGGGGGGGGTCCAAGAGACCCAGTACTTC. Translating it yields CASSLGGVQETQYF.

The chain links TRBV18 to TRBJ2-3; D is undetermined. Germline values: CDR1 KGHSH, CDR2 LQKENI. V was pared by 2 bases and J by 4 bases, with 7 bases between. The CDR3 extends over 13 amino acids. The CDR3 region is CASSPGRSDTQYF. In DNA form, the CDR3 reads TGTGCCAGCTCACCAGGGCGGTCAGATACGCAGTATTTT.

This chain links TRBV11-2 with TRBJ2-4, with TRBD1 identical over 10 bases. J was trimmed by 2 bases and V by 6 bases; bases with no gene match: 4. The CDR3 is made up of 15 amino acids. CDR1 SGHAT and CDR2 FQNNGV come from the germline V gene. The chain's CDR3 is CASRPTGGTKNIQYF. The CDR3, as DNA: TGTGCCAGCAGACCGACAGGGGGCACCAAAAACATTCAGTACTTC.

The rearrangement joins TRBV4-1 to TRBJ1-5; D is possibly TRBD1 (6 bases). The CDR3 covers 15 residues. Per the germline V gene, CDR1 is MGHRA and CDR2 is YSYEKL. V gave up 0 bases and J gave up 6 bases, with 12 bases separating them. Here the CDR3 reads CASSQEDRFSQPQHF. CDR3 coding DNA: TGCGCCAGCAGCCAAGAAGACAGGTTCAGTCAGCCCCAGCATTTT.

V gene TRBV18 combines with J gene TRBJ2-5; D gene uncertain. Germline values: CDR1 KGHSH, CDR2 LQKENI. Trimming stripped 3 bases from V and 9 bases from J, with 17 bases between. The CDR3 has 14 amino acids. The CDR3 here is CASSPIQEAPAQYF. The CDR3 DNA sequence: TGTGCCAGCTCACCGATTCAAGAGGCACCCGCCCAGTACTTC.

The chain links TRBV5-1 to TRBJ2-7; perhaps TRBD2 as D (5 bases). V was clipped by 0 bases and J by 1 base, with 8 bases between them. The CDR3 has 14 amino acids. The germline gives CDR1 SGHRS, CDR2 YFSETQ. The CDR3 DNA is TGCGCCAGCAGCTTGGCGCCGGGGTCCTACGAGCAGTACGTC. Its translation is CASSLAPGSYEQYV.

This chain connects TRBV10-3 to TRBJ2-3; the D is unclear. V gave up 10 bases and J gave up 0 bases, with 14 bases separating them. The germline V gene encodes CDR1 ENHRY and CDR2 SYGVKD. The CDR3 covers 14 residues. CDR3 nucleotides: TGTGCCACGATGTCGTTGGGCAGCACAGATACGCAGTATTTT. Protein product: CATMSLGSTDTQYF.

This chain links TRBV18 with TRBJ2-3; tentative D call: TRBD2 (5 bases). This CDR3 spans 13 amino acids. Trimming pared 6 bases from V and 6 bases from J, leaving 13 bases between. Germline V gene data show CDR1 as KGHSH and CDR2 as LQKENI. DNA for the CDR3: TGTGCCAGCTCCCCTACGGAGGAGGATACGCAGTATTTT. Translated: CASSPTEEDTQYF.

This clone appeared once. This rearrangement joins TRBV5-5 to TRBJ2-1, with 8 bases lining up with TRBD1. CDR1 is SGHKS, CDR2 YYEKEE, per germline (reference sequence). V lost 4 bases, J lost 5 bases, and 2 bases stayed unmatched. The CDR3 has 13 residues. The CDR3 coding sequence is TGTGCCAGCAGCCACAGGGGGGACAATGAGCAGTTCTTC. This encodes CASSHRGDNEQFF.

This clone was seen a few times. J is TRBJ2-5 and V is TRBV6-5, with D possibly TRBD2 on 6 matching bases. The germline V gene encodes CDR1 MNHEY and CDR2 SVGAGI. The CDR3 length is 15 residues. V was clipped by 0 bases and J by 7 bases, with 15 bases between them. CDR3 sequence reads: CASSYSRIMGGTQYF. The DNA of the CDR3 is TGTGCCAGCAGTTACTCCCGCATCATGGGGGGGACCCAGTACTTC.

V gene TRBV11-2 combines with J gene TRBJ2-1; TRBD2 matches 7 bases. The CDR3 extends over 14 amino acids. The germline V gene encodes CDR1 SGHAT and CDR2 FQNNGV. V gave up 1 base and J gave up 6 bases; unmatched junction bases: 3. The CDR3 reads CASSLGGGVNEQFF. As DNA, the CDR3 is TGTGCCAGCAGCTTAGGGGGAGGGGTCAATGAGCAGTTCTTC.